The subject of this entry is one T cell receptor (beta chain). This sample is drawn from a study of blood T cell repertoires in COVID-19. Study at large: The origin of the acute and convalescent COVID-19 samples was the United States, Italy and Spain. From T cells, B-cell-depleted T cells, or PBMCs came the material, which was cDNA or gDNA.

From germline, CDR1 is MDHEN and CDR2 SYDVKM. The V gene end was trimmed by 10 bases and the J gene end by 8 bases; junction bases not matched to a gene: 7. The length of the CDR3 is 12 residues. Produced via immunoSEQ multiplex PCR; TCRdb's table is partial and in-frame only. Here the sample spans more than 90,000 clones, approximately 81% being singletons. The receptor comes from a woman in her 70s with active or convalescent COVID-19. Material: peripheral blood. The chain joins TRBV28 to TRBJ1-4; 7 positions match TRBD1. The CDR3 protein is CATRQGYEKLFF. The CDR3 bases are TGTGCCACAAGACAGGGTTACGAAAAACTGTTTTTT.